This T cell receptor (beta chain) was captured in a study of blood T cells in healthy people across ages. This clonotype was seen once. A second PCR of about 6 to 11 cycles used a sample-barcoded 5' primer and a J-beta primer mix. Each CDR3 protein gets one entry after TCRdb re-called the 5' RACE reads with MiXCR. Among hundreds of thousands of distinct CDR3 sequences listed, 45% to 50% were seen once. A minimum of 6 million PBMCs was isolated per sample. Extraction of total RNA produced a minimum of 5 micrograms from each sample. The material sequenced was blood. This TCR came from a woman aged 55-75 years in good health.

CDR3 protein: CASSVVLAGAYEQYF. The CDR3 nucleotides are TGTGCCAGCAGCGTAGTACTAGCGGGAGCCTACGAGCAGTACTTC. The chain has TRBV9 and TRBJ2-7, with 11 bases aligning to TRBD2. The CDR3 covers 15 residues. Trimming at V came to 0 bases and at J to 2 bases, leaving 1 base not matched to a gene. The V gene's germline CDR1 is SGDLS and CDR2 YYNGEE.